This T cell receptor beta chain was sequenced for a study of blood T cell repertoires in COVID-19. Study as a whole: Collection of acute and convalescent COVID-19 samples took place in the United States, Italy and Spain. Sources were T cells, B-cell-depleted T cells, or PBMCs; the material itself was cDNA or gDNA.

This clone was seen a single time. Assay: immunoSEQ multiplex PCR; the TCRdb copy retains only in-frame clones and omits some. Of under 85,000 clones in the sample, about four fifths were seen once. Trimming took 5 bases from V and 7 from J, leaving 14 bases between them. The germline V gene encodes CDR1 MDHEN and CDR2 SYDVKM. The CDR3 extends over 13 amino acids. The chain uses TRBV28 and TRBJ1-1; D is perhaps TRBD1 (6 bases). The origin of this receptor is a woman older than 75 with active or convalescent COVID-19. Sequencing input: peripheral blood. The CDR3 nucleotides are TGTGCCAGCAGTGACCGGACAGACCATGAAGCTTTCTTT. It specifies CASSDRTDHEAFF. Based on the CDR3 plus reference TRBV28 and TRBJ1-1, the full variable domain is DVKVTQSSRYLVKRTGEKVFLECVQDMDHENMFWYRQDPGLGLRLIYFSYDVKMKEKGDIPEGYSVSREKKERFSLILESASTNQTSMYLCASSDRTDHEAFFGQGTRLTVV.